One sample yielded the 14 T cell receptor beta chains listed below, sequenced in a study of CD8 T cells in ankylosing spondylitis (dated by TCRdb to the late 2010s). Libraries were made using 5' RACE. Instrument on record: Illumina HiSeq 2500. The public reads were quality trimmed at Q25 with fastp and then assembled into clones with MiXCR by TCRdb, keeping productive beta chains. Under each unique CDR3 protein, matching rows form one entry showing the most common genes and DNA. Across this sample there are hundreds of thousands of distinct CDR3 sequences, with roughly 20% seen only once. The top ten clones comprise less than 9.5% of the sample. The specimen sequenced was blood, either unsorted or a sorted T cell fraction (not recorded which). The source is a male donor with ankylosing spondylitis or in good health (not recorded which).

This clonotype has more than one count but fewer than ten. The rearrangement joins TRBV7-7 to TRBJ2-5, with 12 bases identical to TRBD2. Unmatched junction bases numbered 9, after V lost 5 bases and J lost 5 bases. Germline V gene data show CDR1 as SSHAT and CDR2 as FNYEAQ (reference sequence). The CDR3 contains 16 residues. The CDR3 DNA reads as TGTGCCAGCAGCCTCAGACTAGCGGGAGAGGGGGAGACCCAGTACTTC. Amino acids: CASSLRLAGEGETQYF.

This rearrangement joins TRBV28 to TRBJ2-7, with D unresolved. Germline V gene sequence: CDR1 MDHEN, CDR2 SYDVKM. V was pared by 5 bases and J by 2 bases, with 7 bases between. The CDR3 is made up of 12 amino acids. The CDR3 sequence: CASSGNPYEQYV. The CDR3 DNA is TGTGCCAGCAGTGGCAACCCCTACGAGCAGTACGTC.

The chain couples TRBV29-1 to TRBJ2-7, with D possibly matching TRBD2 (6 bases). Deletions cut 4 bases from V and 5 bases from J, with 12 bases between. Germline assignment: CDR1 SQVTM and CDR2 ANQGSEA. This CDR3 spans 12 amino acids. The CDR3 spells CSVVAGSNEQYV. In nucleotides, the CDR3 is TGCAGCGTTGTCGCGGGGAGTAACGAGCAGTACGTC.

The chain joins TRBV7-9 to TRBJ1-2; 8 bases match TRBD1. Germline V lookup: CDR1 SEHNR, CDR2 FQNEAQ (reference sequence). V was pared by 5 bases and J by 8 bases, with 10 bases of the junction left unmatched. CDR3 length equals 14 residues. CDR3: CASSRGQGAAGYTF. In nucleotides, the CDR3 is TGTGCCAGCAGCCGTGGACAGGGAGCAGCCGGCTACACCTTC.

V is TRBV12-3 or TRBV12-4 and J is TRBJ2-1, with D possibly being TRBD1 or TRBD2 (5 bases each). The CDR3 is 13 amino acids. Trimming stripped 6 bases from V and 8 bases from J, with 14 bases between. CDR3 loop: CASSSGARDEQFF. CDR3 coding DNA: TGTGCCAGCAGCTCCGGGGCCCGGGATGAGCAGTTCTTC.

This chain joins TRBV4-2 and TRBJ2-2; no clear D. The CDR3 is 12 amino acids. With 8 bases removed from V and 6 bases from J, the gap between germline ends came to 10 bases. The V gene's germline CDR1 is LGHNA and CDR2 YNFKEQ. The CDR3 spells CASRHFAGELFF. The CDR3 DNA is TGTGCCAGCCGACACTTCGCCGGGGAGCTGTTTTTT.

This clonotype was seen a few times. V is TRBV20-1 and J is TRBJ1-2; perhaps TRBD1 as D (6 bases). Germline assignment: CDR1 DFQATT and CDR2 SNEGSKA (reference sequence). The CDR3 length is 12 residues. V was trimmed by 5 bases and J by 7 bases, leaving 14 bases between them. The CDR3 loop is CSAPTGIGGYTF. As DNA, the CDR3 is TGCAGTGCTCCGACAGGTATCGGTGGCTACACCTTC.

The count of this clonotype is one. V usage is TRBV6-5 and J usage is TRBJ2-2; 7 nucleotides line up with TRBD2. Germline CDR1 is MNHEY and CDR2 is SVGAGI. The CDR3 spans 11 residues. Unmatched junction bases numbered 1, after V lost 8 bases and J lost 7 bases. CDR3 sequence: CASRGVGELFF. The CDR3 DNA follows: TGTGCCAGCCGGGGGGTCGGGGAGCTGTTTTTT.

The sample holds a few counts of this clonotype. CDR3 loop: CASSLDRAGNQPQHF. CDR3 nucleotide sequence: TGTGCCAGCAGCTTAGACAGGGCTGGCAATCAGCCCCAGCATTTT. The chain uses TRBV11-2 and TRBJ1-5; maybe TRBD1 (5 bases). Trimming removed 0 bases at V and 2 bases at J, with 8 bases between. The CDR3 is 15 amino acids. Germline CDR1 SGHAT, CDR2 FQNNGV.

This clonotype has more than one count but fewer than ten. The chain combines TRBV20-1 with TRBJ2-5; possibly TRBD2 for D (6 bases). Trimming removed 6 bases at V and 4 bases at J, with 15 bases between. Germline CDR1 and CDR2: DFQATT and SNEGSKA (reference sequence). CDR3 length: 13 residues. The CDR3 DNA is TGCAGTGCCAGACGGGGGAGTGCAGAGACCCAGTACTTC. Protein product: CSARRGSAETQYF.

In this sample, this clonotype turned up many times. V gene TRBV12-3 or TRBV12-4 combines with J gene TRBJ2-1; 7 bases line up with TRBD2. This CDR3 comprises 16 residues. V lost 5 bases and J lost 6; bases outside the gene matches: 13. DNA for the CDR3: TGTGCCAGCAGTACGACGGGCGGGAGCGGATCCAATGAGCAGTTCTTC. Protein: CASSTTGGSGSNEQFF.

The chain links TRBV24-1 to TRBJ1-1, with 10 nucleotides matching TRBD1. The CDR3 loop spans 14 amino acids. Trimming took 4 bases from V and 4 from J; bases not matched to a gene: 2. The germline V gene encodes CDR1 KGHDR and CDR2 SFDVKD. CDR3 loop: CATSDRTGGTEAFF. The CDR3 nucleotides read TGTGCCACCAGTGACCGGACAGGGGGCACTGAAGCTTTCTTT.

Details on this clonotype: The junction differs from germline at one of its ends, possibly a read error. V usage is TRBV6-5 and J usage is TRBJ1-5; D call uncertain. CDR3 length: 14 residues. Germline CDR1 is MNHEY and CDR2 is SVGAGI. The CDR3 region is CTSSYGNGNQPQHF. CDR3 sequence (DNA): TGTACCAGCAGTTACGGGAACGGGAATCAGCCCCAGCATTTT.

In its sample, this clonotype was seen a few times. This chain joins TRBV12-3 or TRBV12-4 and TRBJ2-5; 8 bases line up with TRBD1. CDR3 length: 15 residues. The J segment lost 2 bases and the V segment lost 5 bases, leaving 7 bases of the junction unmatched. CDR3 sequence: CASSQGQGGQETQYF. The CDR3 DNA is TGTGCCAGCAGTCAAGGACAGGGTGGGCAAGAGACCCAGTACTTC.